This T cell receptor beta chain was identified during a study of shared clonotypes between healthy human individuals. General observations from the study: Genetic and exposure-history diversity was limited by the few donors.

From germline, CDR1 is LNHDA and CDR2 SQIVND (reference sequence). Germline trimming cut 6 bases from V and 1 base from J; bases unmatched to any gene: 4. CDR3 size: 14 residues. Turning to this clone: Its antigen remains unknown.

The table came from immunoSEQ multiplex PCR; TCRdb's copy has only in-frame clones and leaves some out. The sample lists 1 million to 1.3 million clones; roughly 74% were seen once. The chain combines TRBV19 with TRBJ1-2; TRBD1 matches at 8 bases. The sequence was collected from a man aged 18 to 30 in good health. Some clones in this sample may be carry-over from other donors' samples. What was sequenced was memory CD4+ T cells from PBMCs. Regarding subset: CD45RA-negative fraction. The CDR3 nucleotides are TGTGCCAGTAGAGACAGGGGTGGTAACTATGGCTACACCTTC. The encoded protein is CASRDRGGNYGYTF.